The clone carrying this T cell receptor beta chain appeared many times. Its specificity is not known. This entry belongs to a study of T cells in Graves' hyperthyroidism and ophthalmopathy. As for the study in general: Upon initial diagnosis and before any treatment, peripheral blood was collected.

This CDR3 contains 15 residues. The trim removed 6 bases at V and 0 bases at J, leaving 4 bases unmatched. Findings of the study overall: In the analysis, a 13 V-J model separated ophthalmopathy from stable hyperthyroidism.

Each diagnosis was grounded in clinical symptoms, serum thyroxine and TRAb, thyroid ultrasound, and orbital computed tomography. The authors took PBMCs from over 8.5 ml fresh peripheral blood. From RNA transcripts, TCR beta CDR3 regions were amplified. The TCR CDR3 first-round RT-PCR relied on the HTBI primer set. One entry per CDR3 protein, called by TCRdb with MiXCR from the multiplex PCR reads. The sample carries about 270,000 distinct CDR3 sequences, over 20% recorded once. Sequencing used blood. The receptor comes from a man aged 30 to 39 with Graves' ophthalmopathy. The chain uses TRBV12-3 or TRBV12-4 and TRBJ2-2; the match to TRBD2 covers 7 bases. The DNA for the CDR3 is TGTGCCAGCAGCCGGGACTACACGAACACCGGGGAGCTGTTTTTT. Its translation is CASSRDYTNTGELFF.